This T cell receptor (beta chain) derives from a study of blood T cell repertoires in COVID-19. Overall study: Some COVID-19 samples were acute and others convalescent; all came from the United States, Italy and Spain.

Using immunoSEQ multiplex PCR, the repertoire was profiled, and TCRdb retains in-frame clones only, with some absent. The data contain some 130,000 clones, approximately 81% of them singletons. The V and J ends lost 8 bases and 8 bases respectively, with 15 bases between them. The CDR3 is made up of 12 amino acids. The germline gives CDR1 MNHEY, CDR2 SMNVEV (reference sequence). V usage is TRBV27 and J usage is TRBJ1-2; possibly TRBD1 for D (5 bases). Sequenced input: peripheral blood. The receptor was derived from a man in his sixties with acute or convalescent COVID-19. The CDR3 here is CASGLYAGGYTF. CDR3 sequence (DNA): TGTGCCAGCGGTCTCTATGCAGGGGGCTACACCTTC.